This passage covers 18 T cell receptor beta chains from one sample sequenced in a study of identical twins. TCRdb used MiXCR to reprocess the 5' RACE reads, holding one entry per CDR3 protein. The data contain a few hundred thousand distinct CDR3 sequences, roughly 18% of them singletons. Sequenced: naive T cells sorted from blood. The receptor set was obtained from a man between 50 and 59 years old in good health.

The CDR3 spells CASSLAGQGQETQYF. CDR3 nucleotides: TGTGCCAGCAGTTTAGCGGGACAGGGCCAAGAGACCCAGTACTTC. This chain uses TRBV28 with TRBJ2-5, with 9 bases matching TRBD1. With 2 bases clipped from V and 1 base from J, the junction kept 2 bases outside the gene matches. The germline gives CDR1 MDHEN, CDR2 SYDVKM. CDR3 length: 15 residues.

This clonotype appeared many times. J is TRBJ2-3 and V is TRBV7-2; D ambiguous. V lost 2 bases to trimming and J lost 2 bases, with 11 bases between them. Germline CDR1 and CDR2: SGHTA and FQGNSA. This CDR3 region has 15 residues. The CDR3 bases are TGTGCCAGCAGCTTATACAGTAAAGACACAGATACGCAGTATTTT. This gives the protein CASSLYSKDTDTQYF.

As DNA, the CDR3 is TGTGCCAGCTCACAAACTGGACAGGGTTCTTTCTATGAGCAGTTCTTC. This translates into CASSQTGQGSFYEQFF. The V gene is TRBV18, the J gene TRBJ2-1; the match to TRBD1 covers 8 bases. Losses at the gene ends were 4 bases for V and 8 bases for J; bases not matched to a gene: 13. The CDR3 runs to 16 residues. Germline V CDR1 and CDR2: KGHSH, LQKENI.

The J gene is TRBJ2-7, the V gene TRBV7-9; TRBD2 is a possible D gene (6 bases). Germline V gene lookup returns CDR1 SEHNR and CDR2 FQNEAQ (reference sequence). The CDR3 extends over 17 amino acids. V was shortened by 1 base and J by 2 bases, with 18 bases between the two germline ends. The CDR3 bases are TGTGCCAGCAGCTTAGGAAGGTGGGAGGTAGTGGCCTACGAGCAGTACTTC. Translated, it gives CASSLGRWEVVAYEQYF.

This sequence joins TRBV20-1 and TRBJ2-7, with 12 nucleotides matching TRBD2. CDR3 length: 16 residues. V lost 0 bases to trimming and J lost 4 bases; unmatched junction nucleotides: 7. Germline V lookup: CDR1 DFQATT, CDR2 SNEGSKA (reference sequence). The CDR3 DNA sequence: TGCAGTGCTAGAGACGTACTAGCGGGGGGTTTTTACGAGCAGTACTTC. This encodes CSARDVLAGGFYEQYF.

The chain has TRBV7-2 and TRBJ2-5; TRBD2 might be the D (5 bases). The CDR3 runs 16 residues. Deletions cut 0 bases from V and 1 base from J, with 12 bases between. Germline V gene lookup returns CDR1 SGHTA and CDR2 FQGNSA. The CDR3 DNA reads TGTGCCAGCAGCTTAGCGTCCGGAGGCCGCCAAGAGACCCAGTACTTC. Amino acids: CASSLASGGRQETQYF.

This clonotype was observed at least ten times. The chain combines TRBV4-3 with TRBJ2-1, with 12 bases identical to TRBD2. Germline V gene sequence: CDR1 LGHNA, CDR2 YSLEER. This CDR3 region has 16 residues. After removal of 0 bases from V and 9 bases from J, the junction contained 6 bases not matched to a gene. This CDR3 is CASSQELAGGLGEQFF. CDR3 coding DNA: TGCGCCAGCAGCCAAGAGCTAGCGGGAGGGCTGGGTGAGCAGTTCTTC.

This clonotype was counted at least ten times. The V gene is TRBV10-3, the J gene TRBJ2-4; D might be TRBD2 (5 bases). CDR1 is ENHRY and CDR2 is SYGVKD in the germline V gene. Trimming pared 5 bases from V and 0 bases from J, leaving 11 bases between. The CDR3 extends over 15 amino acids. CDR3 region: CAISKTKVAKNIQYF. CDR3 sequence (DNA): TGTGCCATCAGTAAGACTAAAGTAGCCAAAAACATTCAGTACTTC.

In this sample, this clonotype turned up a few times. This chain's CDR3 is CSAREARHNEQFF. CDR3 bases: TGCAGTGCTAGAGAGGCTAGACACAATGAGCAGTTCTTC. V gene TRBV20-1 combines with J gene TRBJ2-1; D remains unclear. This CDR3 is built from 13 residues. Trimming took off 0 bases at V and 5 bases at J, with 8 bases between the two ends. Germline loops: CDR1 DFQATT, CDR2 SNEGSKA (reference sequence).

This chain uses TRBV5-1 with TRBJ2-1; TRBD2 matches 9 bases. Germline V CDR1 and CDR2: SGHRS, YFSETQ. The CDR3 is 16 residues long. Trimming cost V 1 base and J 9 bases; bases outside gene matches: 11. The CDR3, as DNA: TGCGCCAGCAGCTTGAGGAGTAGCGGGAGTTATACTGAGCAGTTCTTC. This encodes CASSLRSSGSYTEQFF.

The chain is built from TRBV12-3 or TRBV12-4 and TRBJ1-1, with TRBD1 matching 8 bases. Germline trimming cut 6 bases from V and 4 bases from J; bases unmatched to any gene: 7. This CDR3 is 14 amino acids long. CDR3 loop: CASSITGQGTEAFF. The CDR3 DNA sequence: TGTGCCAGCAGCATTACCGGACAGGGCACTGAAGCTTTCTTT.

This clonotype was counted at least ten times. The chain uses TRBV4-3 and TRBJ1-5; D is unresolved. The CDR3 is 18 residues long. Germline loops: CDR1 LGHNA, CDR2 YSLEER. V lost 0 bases, J lost 5 bases, and 20 bases lay in between. The CDR3 is CASSQDEAFAGYDQPQHF. The CDR3 DNA sequence: TGCGCCAGCAGCCAAGATGAGGCTTTTGCAGGATACGATCAGCCCCAGCATTTT.

The genes are TRBV2 and TRBJ2-3; TRBD2 is a possible D gene (5 bases). Germline V gives CDR1 SNHLY, CDR2 FYNNEI. This CDR3 is built from 14 residues. V gave up 9 bases and J gave up 6 bases, with 19 bases separating them. The chain's CDR3 is CASRRDLNADTQYF. As DNA, the CDR3 is TGTGCCAGTCGCCGGGATCTAAATGCGGATACGCAGTATTTT.

This sequence joins TRBV20-1 and TRBJ1-1; D is ambiguous. The length of the CDR3 is 15 residues. The V and J ends lost 0 bases and 4 bases respectively, with 15 bases between them. CDR1 is DFQATT and CDR2 is SNEGSKA in the germline V gene (reference sequence). The CDR3 DNA follows: TGCAGTGCTAGAGAAGGGCTGGGTGGCGGCACTGAAGCTTTCTTT. This translates into CSAREGLGGGTEAFF.

This clonotype was observed many times. The genes are TRBV10-3 and TRBJ2-1; 7 positions match TRBD2. V was clipped by 6 bases and J by 5 bases; unmatched bases: 10. Germline V CDR1 and CDR2: ENHRY, SYGVKD. The CDR3 is 15 amino acids. The chain's CDR3 is CAIRKAGTTDNEQFF. Written as DNA, the CDR3 is TGTGCCATCAGAAAAGCCGGGACTACTGACAATGAGCAGTTCTTC.

The gene calls are TRBV4-1 and TRBJ1-6, with D hard to call. CDR1 and CDR2 from the germline V gene are MGHRA and YSYEKL. V was clipped by 4 bases and J by 10 bases, with 17 bases between them. This CDR3 is built from 15 residues. CDR3 DNA sequence: TGCGCCAGCAGCCCCCTGGTGGGGTTTGGGTCACCCCTCCACTTT. Translation: CASSPLVGFGSPLHF.

The table lists this clonotype with a few counts. The J gene is TRBJ2-7, the V gene TRBV15; the D is unclear. CDR3 length: 12 amino acids. The V end lost 0 bases, the J end lost 7 bases, and 7 bases lay between the germline ends. The germline V gene has CDR1 LNHNV and CDR2 YYDKDF (reference sequence). The CDR3 spells CATSRDLREQYF. As DNA, the CDR3 is TGTGCCACCAGCAGAGATCTGAGGGAGCAGTACTTC.

The chain uses TRBV12-3 or TRBV12-4 and TRBJ1-4, with no clear D. This CDR3 contains 15 residues. The ends were cut back, 0 bases at V and 2 bases at J, with 7 bases in the middle. The CDR3 protein is CASSLALSTNEKLFF. The CDR3 DNA reads TGTGCCAGCAGTTTAGCGCTAAGCACTAATGAAAAACTGTTTTTT.